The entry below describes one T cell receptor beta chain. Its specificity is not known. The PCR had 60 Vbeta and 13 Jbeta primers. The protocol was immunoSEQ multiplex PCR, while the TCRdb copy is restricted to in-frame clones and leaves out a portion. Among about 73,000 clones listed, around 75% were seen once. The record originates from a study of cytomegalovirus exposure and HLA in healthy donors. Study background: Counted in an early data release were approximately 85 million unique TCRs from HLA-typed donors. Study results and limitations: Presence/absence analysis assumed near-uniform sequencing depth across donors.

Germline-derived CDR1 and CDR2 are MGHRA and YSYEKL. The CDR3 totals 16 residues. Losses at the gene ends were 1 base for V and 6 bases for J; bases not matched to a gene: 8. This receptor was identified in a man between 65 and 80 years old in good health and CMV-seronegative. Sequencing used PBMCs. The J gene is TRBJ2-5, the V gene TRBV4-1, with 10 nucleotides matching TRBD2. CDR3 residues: CASSQASGRAEKTQYF. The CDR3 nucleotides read TGCGCCAGCAGCCAAGCCAGCGGGAGGGCCGAAAAGACCCAGTACTTC.